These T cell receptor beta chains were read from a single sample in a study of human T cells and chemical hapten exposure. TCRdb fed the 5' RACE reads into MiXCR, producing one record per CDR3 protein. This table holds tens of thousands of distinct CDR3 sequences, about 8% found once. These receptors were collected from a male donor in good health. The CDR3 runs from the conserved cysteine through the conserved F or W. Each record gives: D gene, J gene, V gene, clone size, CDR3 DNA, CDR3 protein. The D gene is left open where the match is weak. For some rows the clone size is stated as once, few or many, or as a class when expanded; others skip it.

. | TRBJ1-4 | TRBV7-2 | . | TGTGCCAGTCAACAAGGGGGAACTAATGAAAAACTGTTTTTT | CASQQGGTNEKLFF
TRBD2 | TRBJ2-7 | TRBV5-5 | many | TGTGCCAGTAATACCGGGACTAGTCGCTCCTACGAGCAGTACTTC | CASNTGTSRSYEQYF
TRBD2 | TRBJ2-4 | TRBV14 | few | TGTGCCAGCAGCCAAGTTACCGGGACTAGCGTAATTTCGGGAGACATTCAGTACTTC | CASSQVTGTSVISGDIQYF
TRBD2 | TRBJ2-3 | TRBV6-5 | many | TGTGCCAGCAGCCAGGGGCTAGCGGGGATTGATACGCAGTATTTT | CASSQGLAGIDTQYF
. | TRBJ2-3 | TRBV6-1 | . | TGTGCCAGCAGACAGGGCCTCGGAACAGATACGCAGTATTTT | CASRQGLGTDTQYF
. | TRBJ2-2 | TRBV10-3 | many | TGTGCCATCATGGTCGCAGAAGAGAACACCGGGGAGCTGTTTTTT | CAIMVAEENTGELFF
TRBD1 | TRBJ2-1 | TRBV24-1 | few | TGTGCCACCAGTGACGGGACAGGGGCGTTAGCGGAGTACAATGAGCAGTTCTTC | CATSDGTGALAEYNEQFF
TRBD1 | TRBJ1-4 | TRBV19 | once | TGTGCCAGTAGTGGGACAGCCTACGAAAAACTGTTTTTT | CASSGTAYEKLFF
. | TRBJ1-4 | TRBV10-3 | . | TGTGCCATCAGTGAGAGGGGGGGCGCAGGTGAAAAACTGTTTTTT | CAISERGGAGEKLFF
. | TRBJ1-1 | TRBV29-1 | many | TGCAGCCTTACCCCGGGACATTCGAACACTGAAGCTTTCTTT | CSLTPGHSNTEAFF
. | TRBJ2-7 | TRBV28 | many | TGTGCCAGCACCCAAGGGGGGGGGGGGCCTTCCTACGAGCAGTACTTC | CASTQGGGGPSYEQYF
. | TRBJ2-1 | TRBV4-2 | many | TGTGCCAGCAGCCAAGATGGGACATACAATGAGCAGTTCTTC | CASSQDGTYNEQFF
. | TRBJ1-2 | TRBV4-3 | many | TGCGCCAGCAGCCAAGGACAGAACTATGGCTACACCTTC | CASSQGQNYGYTF
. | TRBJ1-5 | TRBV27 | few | TGTGCCAGCAGTTTGGGGACACTTCAGCCCCAGCATTTT | CASSLGTLQPQHF
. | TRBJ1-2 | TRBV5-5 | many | TGTGCCAGCAGCTTGTCTGGCGTCGGCAGGGACTATGGCTACACCTTC | CASSLSGVGRDYGYTF
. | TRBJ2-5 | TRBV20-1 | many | TGCAGTGCTAGAGGGAATAAAGGGCAGGGGCCGGAGGAGACCCAGTACTTC | CSARGNKGQGPEETQYF
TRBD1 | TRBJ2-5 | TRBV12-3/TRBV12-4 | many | TGTGCCAGCAGCCCCGGGACAGCCCAAGAGACCCAGTACTTC | CASSPGTAQETQYF
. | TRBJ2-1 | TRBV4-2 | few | TGTGCCAGCAGCCAAGTAGGGGGAGAGGCCTACAATGAGCAGTTCTTC | CASSQVGGEAYNEQFF
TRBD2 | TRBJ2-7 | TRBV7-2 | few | TGTGCCAGCAGCGTTAGCGGGGGGGCCTTGAGAGAGCAGTACTTC | CASSVSGGALREQYF
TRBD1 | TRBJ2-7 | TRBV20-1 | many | TGCAGTGCTAGGGGGACAGCCGACTACGAGCAGTACTTC | CSARGTADYEQYF
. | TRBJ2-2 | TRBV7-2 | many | TGTGCCAGCAGCTTAGCCCAGGGACGAACCGGGGAGCTGTTTTTT | CASSLAQGRTGELFF
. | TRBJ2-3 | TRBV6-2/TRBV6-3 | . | TGTGCCAGCAGTTACCTCCGGAGCACAGATACGCAGTATTTT | CASSYLRSTDTQYF
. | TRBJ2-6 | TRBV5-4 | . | TGTGCCAGCAGCGGTAGACCGGGAGCAACTCTCTCTGGGGCCAACGTCCTGACTTTC | CASSGRPGATLSGANVLTF
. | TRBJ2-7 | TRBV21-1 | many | TGTGCCAGCAGCGCAAACAGGGTTCGGAGCTCCTACGAGCAGTACTTC | CASSANRVRSSYEQYF